This T cell receptor (beta chain) was profiled in a study of human T cells and chemical hapten exposure. TCRdb recomputed calls from the RACE reads with MiXCR, one row per CDR3 protein. The sample has under 100,000 distinct CDR3 sequences, approximately 10% seen once. Points from the study as a whole: Unchanged with DPC sensitization were TCRs above 1 in 1000 frequency.

Time point reported: patch test 2, 6 weeks after DPC sensitization. Treatment of the sample: therapeutic diphenylcyclopropenone sensitization with weekly scalp DPC. Researchers extracted total RNA from unfractionated whole blood. In its sample, this clonotype was seen a few times. Its antigen remains unidentified. The source is a young woman with alopecia areata. Some clones in this sample may be carry-over from other donors' samples. This specimen consisted of whole blood, obtained in connection with sensitization to the hapten diphenylcyclopropenone (DPC).

This CDR3 reads CASSYSLGTDTQYF. DNA of the CDR3: TGTGCCAGCAGTTACTCTCTAGGCACAGATACGCAGTATTTT. The gene calls are TRBV6-5 and TRBJ2-3, with unresolved D. The V gene lost 0 bases and the J gene lost 1 base, with 5 bases spanning the gap. CDR3 length: 14 amino acids. The germline V gene has CDR1 MNHEY and CDR2 SVGAGI.